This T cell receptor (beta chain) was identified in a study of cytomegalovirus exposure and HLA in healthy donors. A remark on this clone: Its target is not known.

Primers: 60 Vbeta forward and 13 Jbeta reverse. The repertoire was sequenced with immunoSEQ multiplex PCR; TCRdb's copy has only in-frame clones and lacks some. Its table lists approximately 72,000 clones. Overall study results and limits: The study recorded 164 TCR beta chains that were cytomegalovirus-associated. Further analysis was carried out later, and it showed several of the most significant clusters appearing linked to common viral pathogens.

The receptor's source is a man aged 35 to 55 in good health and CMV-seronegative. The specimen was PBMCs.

The CDR3 reads CASSDFFGQGASGELFF. The CDR3 DNA reads TGTGCCAGCAGCGATTTCTTCGGACAGGGGGCCTCCGGGGAGCTGTTTTTT. J is TRBJ2-2 and V is TRBV5-5; 11 bases fit TRBD1. This CDR3 contains 17 residues. With 4 bases clipped from V and 6 bases from J, the junction kept 11 bases outside the gene matches. Germline loops: CDR1 SGHKS, CDR2 YYEKEE (reference sequence).